A selection of T cell receptor beta chains follows, all from one sample in a study of T cell changes during pregnancy in multiple sclerosis. Clones were read by immunoSEQ multiplex PCR, and TCRdb kept only the in-frame ones, dropping some. This sample has over 20,000 clones, with approximately 86% found just once. The sequenced sample was CD4+ T cells from peripheral blood mononuclear cells, obtained in the first trimester of pregnancy. The origin of the receptors is a female donor in good health, enrolled as a control in a pregnancy study. Each CDR3 is given with its conserved first and last residue. The D gene is left open where the match is weak. Some rows mark clone size as missing; the rest say once, few, many or name a class of expanded clone.

v_gene	d_gene	j_gene	abundance	CDR3aa	CDR3nt
TRBV2	.	TRBJ1-2	.	CASSEAEVSVGYGYTF	TGTGCCAGCAGTGAAGCGGAGGTCTCGGTCGGGTATGGCTACACCTTC
TRBV7-8	.	TRBJ2-7	.	CASSLDLVSYEQYF	TGTGCCAGCAGCCTCGACTTGGTCTCCTACGAGCAGTACTTC
TRBV12-5	.	TRBJ2-2	.	CASGLLVGTNTGELFF	TGTGCTAGTGGGCTCCTCGTGGGCACGAACACCGGGGAGCTGTTTTTT
TRBV19	.	TRBJ1-5	few	CASSEAGVNQPQHF	TGTGCCAGTAGTGAGGCGGGGGTCAATCAGCCCCAGCATTTT
TRBV7-6	TRBD2	TRBJ2-1	.	CASRGSGGVSNEQFF	TGTGCCAGCCGAGGTAGCGGGGGGGTCTCCAATGAGCAGTTCTTC
TRBV30	.	TRBJ1-6	.	CAWRLTGNSPLHF	TGTGCCTGGAGACTCACAGGGAACTCACCCCTCCACTTT
TRBV9	TRBD2	TRBJ2-3	.	CASSVGQRGSDTQYF	TGTGCCAGCAGCGTAGGCCAGCGGGGATCAGATACGCAGTATTTT
TRBV7-2	.	TRBJ2-3	.	CASSLSGAGTDTQYF	TGTGCCAGCAGCTTATCGGGTGCAGGGACAGATACGCAGTATTTT
TRBV7-8	.	TRBJ2-1	.	CASSSYRTFF	TGTGCCAGCAGCTCCTATAGAACGTTCTTC
TRBV5-8	TRBD1	TRBJ2-5	.	CASSLRGRETQYF	TGTGCCAGCAGCTTGAGGGGGCGGGAGACCCAGTACTTC
TRBV6-4	.	TRBJ2-2	.	CASSDKPIESGELFF	TGTGCCAGCAGTGACAAGCCGATAGAGAGCGGGGAGCTGTTTTTT
TRBV11-2	TRBD2	TRBJ2-3	.	CASSLAGGRTDTQYF	TGTGCCAGCAGCCTAGCGGGAGGAAGGACAGATACGCAGTATTTT
TRBV5-6	.	TRBJ2-7	once	CASSLTGGRAEQYF	TGTGCCAGCAGCTTAACCGGGGGGCGGGCCGAGCAGTACTTC
TRBV7-9	TRBD1	TRBJ1-2	.	CASSLAYRDRDYGYTF	TGTGCCAGCAGCTTAGCGTACCGGGACAGGGACTATGGCTACACCTTC
TRBV5-1	.	TRBJ2-2	.	CASSSPTGTGELFF	TGCGCCAGCAGCTCACCCACAGGGACCGGGGAGCTGTTTTTT
TRBV27	TRBD1	TRBJ2-1	.	CASSKDRGRSHNEQFF	TGTGCCAGCAGTAAAGACAGGGGTAGGAGCCACAATGAGCAGTTCTTC
TRBV12-5	.	TRBJ2-7	.	CASGLGDAEQYF	TGTGCTAGTGGCCTTGGAGACGCCGAGCAGTACTTC
TRBV19	.	TRBJ1-1	medium-sized	CASSRQNTEAFF	TGTGCCAGTAGTAGACAGAACACTGAAGCTTTCTTT
TRBV2	TRBD2	TRBJ2-3	.	CASEVVVAGVPGTQYF	TGTGCCAGCGAAGTGGTGGTAGCGGGCGTCCCGGGTACGCAGTATTTT
TRBV6-1	.	TRBJ1-5	.	CASSEANRRNQPQHF	TGTGCCAGCAGTGAAGCTAACAGGCGCAATCAGCCCCAGCATTTT
TRBV19	.	TRBJ1-1	.	CASSARTAPNTEAFF	TGTGCCAGTAGTGCCCGGACAGCTCCGAACACTGAAGCTTTCTTT
TRBV19	TRBD2	TRBJ2-7	medium-sized	CASSRGLAGLTYEQYF	TGTGCCAGTAGTAGGGGACTAGCGGGGCTAACCTACGAGCAGTACTTC
TRBV29-1	.	TRBJ1-2	.	CSVEKGIEGYGYTF	TGCAGCGTTGAAAAAGGGATAGAGGGCTATGGCTACACCTTC
TRBV10-3	TRBD2	TRBJ2-5	.	CAISDGTSGIQETQYF	TGTGCCATCAGTGATGGGACTAGCGGGATACAAGAGACCCAGTACTTC
TRBV18	.	TRBJ2-7	.	CASSPMAGPQFSYEQYF	TGTGCCAGCTCACCCATGGCAGGCCCTCAATTCTCCTACGAGCAGTACTTC
TRBV7-2	.	TRBJ2-7	.	CASSPPGGHRSYEQYF	TGTGCCAGCAGTCCCCCGGGGGGACATCGATCCTACGAGCAGTACTTC
TRBV28	.	TRBJ2-7	.	CASSLRSWGRTSYEQYF	TGTGCCAGCAGTTTAAGGTCTTGGGGGAGGACGTCCTACGAGCAGTACTTC
TRBV6-5	TRBD1	TRBJ1-1	.	CASKPGGSGGTEAFF	TGTGCCAGCAAACCAGGGGGCTCGGGAGGAACTGAAGCTTTCTTT
TRBV19	TRBD2	TRBJ2-1	.	CASANTGLAGNGGSSYNEQFF	TGTGCCAGTGCTAATACCGGACTAGCGGGAAATGGAGGGAGCTCCTACAATGAGCAGTTCTTC
TRBV6-5	.	TRBJ2-2	.	CASRGVRVAGELFF	TGTGCCAGCAGAGGAGTCCGGGTCGCCGGGGAGCTGTTTTTT
TRBV5-4	.	TRBJ2-2	.	CASSLAGGQTGELFF	TGTGCCAGCAGCTTGGCCGGGGGACAGACCGGGGAGCTGTTTTTT
TRBV25-1	TRBD1	TRBJ1-1	.	CASKEGQGRTEAFF	TGTGCCAGCAAGGAAGGACAGGGGAGAACTGAAGCTTTCTTT
TRBV6-5	.	TRBJ2-2	.	CASSYAAAGELFF	TGTGCCAGCAGTTACGCCGCGGCCGGGGAGCTGTTTTTT
TRBV6-6	TRBD1	TRBJ2-3	.	CASSYGSDRVTDTQYF	TGTGCCAGCAGTTACGGGTCAGACAGGGTTACAGATACGCAGTATTTT
TRBV21-1	.	TRBJ1-1	.	CASSKAGSAQGLNTEAFF	TGTGCCAGCAGCAAAGCGGGCTCGGCACAGGGCTTGAACACTGAAGCTTTCTTT
TRBV30	TRBD2	TRBJ2-2	.	CARLAGANTGELFF	TGTGCCAGACTAGCGGGTGCGAACACCGGGGAGCTGTTTTTT
TRBV29-1	.	TRBJ2-7	.	CSVFPRNLGEQYF	TGCAGCGTTTTCCCGAGGAATCTAGGCGAGCAGTACTTC
TRBV4-2	TRBD2	TRBJ2-1	.	CASSQNSGMGKDEQFF	TGTGCCAGCAGCCAAAATAGCGGGATGGGGAAAGATGAGCAGTTCTTC
TRBV11-2	.	TRBJ1-3	.	CASSLREGSGNTIYF	TGTGCCAGCAGCCTCCGGGAGGGCTCTGGAAACACCATATATTTT
TRBV15	TRBD1	TRBJ1-1	.	CATSRDNGQGNTEAFF	TGTGCCACCAGCAGAGACAATGGACAGGGGAACACTGAAGCTTTCTTT
TRBV19	TRBD1	TRBJ2-7	.	CASSIGQGSYEQYF	TGTGCCAGTAGTATAGGACAGGGGTCCTACGAGCAGTACTTC
TRBV7-2	TRBD1	TRBJ1-1	.	CASSLIGTGPNTEAFF	TGTGCCAGCAGCTTAATCGGGACAGGGCCAAACACTGAAGCTTTCTTT
TRBV4-1	TRBD2	TRBJ2-2	.	CASSQDRRGGLTPTGELFF	TGCGCCAGCAGCCAAGATAGGCGGGGGGGCCTAACGCCCACCGGGGAGCTGTTTTTT
TRBV4-2	TRBD2	TRBJ2-3	.	CASSQGGGGDTQYF	TGTGCCAGCAGCCAGGGGGGGGGAGGAGATACGCAGTATTTT
TRBV4-1	TRBD1	TRBJ1-5	.	CASSPQGAQPQHF	TGCGCCAGCAGCCCACAGGGGGCACAGCCCCAGCATTTT
TRBV18	TRBD2	TRBJ2-1	.	CASSFGSGGPYNEQFF	TGTGCCAGCTCATTCGGTAGCGGGGGTCCCTACAATGAGCAGTTCTTC
TRBV5-4	TRBD1	TRBJ1-2	.	CASSLDPGQGGYTF	TGTGCCAGCAGCTTGGATCCGGGACAGGGCGGCTACACCTTC
TRBV15	.	TRBJ1-5	.	CATSPADTRGNQPQHF	TGTGCCACCAGCCCCGCAGATACACGGGGCAATCAGCCCCAGCATTTT
TRBV5-8	TRBD2	TRBJ2-7	few	CASSSRLRRGATYEQYF	TGTGCCAGCAGCTCCCGACTCAGGCGGGGGGCCACCTACGAGCAGTACTTC
TRBV4-3	TRBD2	TRBJ2-3	.	CASSRTRGGYTQYF	TGCGCCAGCAGCCGGACTAGGGGAGGGTATACGCAGTATTTT
TRBV6-5	TRBD2	TRBJ2-3	.	CASSYRTGGEDTQYF	TGTGCCAGCAGTTACCGTACCGGGGGGGAGGATACGCAGTATTTT
TRBV9	TRBD2	TRBJ2-2	.	CASSSGGGLAYTGELFF	TGTGCCAGCAGCTCCGGGGGGGGACTAGCATACACCGGGGAGCTGTTTTTT
TRBV27	.	TRBJ1-4	once	CASSLLGGTKAEKLFF	TGTGCCAGCAGTTTATTGGGAGGGACGAAGGCTGAAAAACTGTTTTTT
TRBV6-6	TRBD1	TRBJ2-3	.	CASSYLTGDVTDTQYF	TGTGCCAGCAGTTACCTGACAGGGGATGTCACAGATACGCAGTATTTT